A selection of T cell receptor beta chains follows, all from one sample in a study of response to subunit inactivated influenza vaccine. TCRdb re-called the RT-PCR reads through MiXCR, storing one row per CDR3 protein. The sample lists around 480,000 distinct CDR3 sequences; 16% were seen once. Sequenced material: CD4+ T cells sorted from PBMCs, taken 23 to 25 months after vaccination. The receptors originated from a man between 50 and 75 years old who received an inactivated influenza vaccine. Both conserved end residues are part of each CDR3. The D gene is left open where the match is weak. Some rows mark clone size as missing; the rest say once, few, many or name a class of expanded clone.

>TRBV4-3|TRBD2|few|TRBJ2-3
TGCGCCAGCAGCCAAAGATCCGGGACTAGCATAAATACGCAGTATTTT
CASSQRSGTSINTQYF
>TRBV28|NA|few|TRBJ2-1
TGTGCCAGCCGTTTGGAACCTCGCACTGAGCAGTTCTTC
CASRLEPRTEQFF
>TRBV24-1|NA|many|TRBJ2-1
TGTGCCACCAGTGACCAGAGGACAGCCTCCTACAATGAGCAGTTCTTC
CATSDQRTASYNEQFF
>TRBV3-1|NA|NA|TRBJ2-7
TGTGCCAGCGAGGGACCCTCCTACGAGCAGTACTTC
CASEGPSYEQYF
>TRBV27|NA|few|TRBJ2-7
TGTGCCAGCCGGTCGGGCCTTTCCTACGAGCAGTACTTC
CASRSGLSYEQYF
>TRBV20-1|TRBD2|NA|TRBJ2-1
TGCAGTGCTGTTAGCGGGGGGGCCTCCTACAATGAGCAGTTCTTC
CSAVSGGASYNEQFF
>TRBV2|TRBD1|NA|TRBJ1-5
TGTGCCAGCGGTATGGGACAGGAGGCCAATCAGCCCCAGCATTTT
CASGMGQEANQPQHF
>TRBV2|TRBD1|NA|TRBJ2-1
TGTGCCAGCAGCCCCGGGACAGGCAAATACAATGAGCAGTTCTTC
CASSPGTGKYNEQFF
>TRBV20-1|NA|NA|TRBJ1-6
TGCAGTGCCGAAGGGGGAAGGTTGGCTCGTAATTCACCCCTCCACTTT
CSAEGGRLARNSPLHF
>TRBV7-2|NA|few|TRBJ2-3
TGTGCCAGCAGCTTAGCAGGGGGCTCGCGGGGGGTTTTTAATACGCAGTATTTT
CASSLAGGSRGVFNTQYF
>TRBV12-3/TRBV12-4|TRBD1|NA|TRBJ2-7
TGTGCCAGCAGCCCGGGACAGGGTTTCGACGAGCAGTACTTC
CASSPGQGFDEQYF
>TRBV20-1|NA|few|TRBJ1-2
TGCAGTGCTCTGATGGGAGCGGGACGGATCTATGGCTACACCTTC
CSALMGAGRIYGYTF
>TRBV10-3|NA|few|TRBJ1-5
TGTGCCATCAGTGAGTCTTACAGGGCGAGCAATCAGCCCCAGCATTTT
CAISESYRASNQPQHF
>TRBV4-3|TRBD2|many|TRBJ2-4
TGCGCCAGCAGCCGAACGATAGCGGGAGGTTCGAACATTCAGTACTTC
CASSRTIAGGSNIQYF
>TRBV20-1|NA|many|TRBJ2-2
TGCAGTGCTAGACCGCAGGGGACCGGGGAGCTGTTTTTT
CSARPQGTGELFF
>TRBV5-5|NA|NA|TRBJ1-6
TGTGCCAGCAGCTTTCAAGCGGTTAGAAATTCACCCCTCCACTTT
CASSFQAVRNSPLHF
>TRBV5-6|NA|NA|TRBJ2-3
TGTGCCAGCAGCACAGGGATAAGCGCAGATACGCAGTATTTT
CASSTGISADTQYF
>TRBV6-2/TRBV6-3|TRBD1|NA|TRBJ1-2
TGTGCCAGCAGGACTTGGACAGGGAATGGCTACACCTTC
CASRTWTGNGYTF
>TRBV5-1|NA|few|TRBJ2-7
TGCGCCAGCAGCTTCAGGGACGAGCAGTACTTC
CASSFRDEQYF
>TRBV29-1|NA|NA|TRBJ2-3
TGCAGCGTTGAAGGGCCACTACACACAGATACGCAGTATTTT
CSVEGPLHTDTQYF
>TRBV20-1|TRBD1|NA|TRBJ1-1
TGCAGTGCCAGCTCCGGGACAGGGGGCGCGGGCACTGAAGCTTTCTTT
CSASSGTGGAGTEAFF
>TRBV4-1|NA|few|TRBJ1-6
TGCGTCAGCAGCCAAATGACGTTTAAGGCCTCCTATAATTCACCCCTCCACTTT
CVSSQMTFKASYNSPLHF
>TRBV5-4|TRBD1|few|TRBJ2-7
TGTGCCAGCAGCTTGGCGCAGGGGGCCCTAATCGAGCAGTACTTC
CASSLAQGALIEQYF
>TRBV7-2|NA|few|TRBJ2-1
TGTGCCAGCATCCCTCTACAGGGCGCCCCACATGAGCAGTTCTTC
CASIPLQGAPHEQFF
>TRBV7-2|NA|NA|TRBJ1-3
TGTGCCAGCAGCTTTACGGGGGGAAACACCATATATTTT
CASSFTGGNTIYF
>TRBV30|TRBD1|few|TRBJ1-2
TGTGCCTGGAATGGCAGGGGGGGCCTGGACTATGGCTACACCTTC
CAWNGRGGLDYGYTF
>TRBV20-1|NA|few|TRBJ2-4
TGCAGTGCTAGAACCACGGGAAACATTCAGTACTTC
CSARTTGNIQYF
>TRBV7-6|NA|NA|TRBJ1-4
TGTGCCAGCAGTGAGTCAACTAATGAAAAACTGTTTTTT
CASSESTNEKLFF
>TRBV4-3|TRBD2|few|TRBJ2-5
TGCGCCAGCAGCCTCCGGGGGGGCGAGGCCCAGTACTTC
CASSLRGGEAQYF
>TRBV12-3/TRBV12-4|NA|many|TRBJ2-7
TGTGCCAGCAGTTCGCTGAGTTACGAGCAGTACTTC
CASSSLSYEQYF
>TRBV4-3|TRBD2|few|TRBJ2-1
TGCGCCAGCAGCCAATACTTTTCCCTAGCGGAGGACAATGAGCAGTTCTTC
CASSQYFSLAEDNEQFF
>TRBV28|NA|NA|TRBJ2-1
TGTGCCAGCAGTTTATTGCGAGGAGGTTACAATGAGCAGTTCTTC
CASSLLRGGYNEQFF
>TRBV10-3|NA|NA|TRBJ1-5
TGTGCCATCAAGTCAGGACTAGGTCAGCCCCAGCATTTT
CAIKSGLGQPQHF
>TRBV12-3/TRBV12-4|NA|few|TRBJ1-6
TGTGCCAGCACCCCGGGACTCCGAGGCAATTCACCCCTCCACTTT
CASTPGLRGNSPLHF
>TRBV7-2|TRBD2|many|TRBJ2-1
TGTGCCAGCAGCAACGAGCGGGGGAGGTACAATGAGCAGTTCTTC
CASSNERGRYNEQFF
>TRBV4-2|TRBD2|few|TRBJ2-1
TGTGCCAGCAGCCAAGGGCTAGCGGGGGTGTTGGATGAGCAGTTCTTC
CASSQGLAGVLDEQFF
>TRBV5-5|NA|NA|TRBJ2-7
TGTGCCAGCAGCTTGGATATGGCGGGGGCTGGCTCCTACGAGCAGTACTTC
CASSLDMAGAGSYEQYF
>TRBV2|TRBD2|NA|TRBJ2-5
TGTGCCAGCAGAATAACAACTAGCGGGAGGGCCGCGGAGACCCAGTACTTC
CASRITTSGRAAETQYF
>TRBV29-1|NA|few|TRBJ2-1
TGCAGCGTGGCCCCAGGGGTCGGGGTCTATGAGCAGTTCTTC
CSVAPGVGVYEQFF
>TRBV28|TRBD1|NA|TRBJ2-7
TGTGCCAGCAGTCGTCCGACTCGGACAGGACTCCACGAGCAGTACTTC
CASSRPTRTGLHEQYF
>TRBV4-2|NA|few|TRBJ2-5
TGTGCCAGCAGCGCCCGGGACCGAGGAGAGACCCAGTACTTC
CASSARDRGETQYF
>TRBV20-1|NA|few|TRBJ1-5
TGCAGTGCTCCGGGTGGGGGGCCGGGTCAGCCCCAGCATTTT
CSAPGGGPGQPQHF
>TRBV3-1|NA|few|TRBJ1-2
TGTGCCAGCAGCCAAGATATACGCTACACCTTC
CASSQDIRYTF
>TRBV11-2|NA|NA|TRBJ1-1
TGTGCCAGCAGCCGAGGGGGGGACTCGAGGGCTTTCTTT
CASSRGGDSRAFF
>TRBV7-2|NA|NA|TRBJ2-7
TGTGCCAGCAGCTTACCTAGCAAAGACGAGCAGTACTTC
CASSLPSKDEQYF
>TRBV11-2|TRBD1|NA|TRBJ2-5
TGTGCCAGCAGCTTAGATCGGGGACAGATTATGTACCAAGAGACCCAGTACTTC
CASSLDRGQIMYQETQYF